These T cell receptor beta chains were read from a single sample in a study of coeliac disease. Clones were read by immunoSEQ multiplex PCR, and TCRdb kept only the in-frame ones, dropping some. The repertoire holds fewer than 10,000 clones, with over 55% as singletons. Sequencing input: lamina propria lymphocytes from the gut. The origin of the receptors is a woman aged 60-75 years with celiac disease. The CDR3 runs from the conserved cysteine through the conserved F or W. D genes are given only for firm matches. The size field is filled for only some rows; it gives once, few, many or a size class.

abundance	v_gene	d_gene	j_gene	CDR3aa	CDR3nt
once	TRBV12-2	-	TRBJ2-1	CASRYRLMGLALRNEQFF	TGTGCAAGTCGTTACCGTCTCATGGGACTAGCGTTACGCAATGAGCAGTTCTTC
-	TRBV27	TRBD1	TRBJ2-3	CASSSSGTGFGTDTQYF	TGTGCCAGCAGTAGCTCCGGGACAGGGTTTGGGACAGATACGCAGTATTTT
-	TRBV18	-	TRBJ2-7	CASSPGADEQYF	TGTGCCAGCTCACCCGGAGCAGACGAGCAGTACTTC
-	TRBV6-1	TRBD1	TRBJ1-2	CASSPDRGYGYTF	TGTGCCAGCAGTCCCGACAGGGGATATGGCTACACCTTC
-	TRBV18	-	TRBJ1-3	CASSTGTGNTIYF	TGTGCCAGCTCAACAGGAACTGGAAACACCATATATTTT
few	TRBV28	-	TRBJ1-3	CASSFDLVRGTGNTIYF	TGTGCCAGCAGTTTCGACCTGGTACGGGGAACTGGAAACACCATATATTTT
-	TRBV19	TRBD1	TRBJ2-7	CASSRQGKGYEQYF	TGTGCCAGTAGCAGACAGGGAAAAGGATACGAGCAGTACTTC
-	TRBV6-1	-	TRBJ2-3	CASSEAQGGSTDTQYF	TGTGCCAGCAGTGAAGCGCAGGGGGGAAGCACAGATACGCAGTATTTT
-	TRBV28	TRBD1	TRBJ2-3	CASSPGQGFWDTQYF	TGTGCCAGCAGTCCGGGACAGGGATTCTGGGATACGCAGTATTTT
-	TRBV18	-	TRBJ1-5	CASSPSGGSNQPQHF	TGTGCCAGCTCACCATCAGGAGGGAGCAATCAGCCCCAGCATTTT
-	TRBV5-4	TRBD1	TRBJ1-4	CASSLKQGGDEKLFF	TGTGCCAGCAGCTTGAAACAGGGGGGGGATGAAAAACTGTTTTTT
-	TRBV5-1	-	TRBJ1-1	CASSLGGGETEAFF	TGCGCCAGCAGCTTGGGGGGCGGGGAGACTGAAGCTTTCTTT
-	TRBV5-4	-	TRBJ1-1	CASSPPMNTEAFF	TGTGCCAGCAGCCCCCCTATGAACACTGAAGCTTTCTTT
few	TRBV15	-	TRBJ2-3	CATSPDPAAPDTQYF	TGTGCCACCAGCCCGGATCCCGCGGCCCCAGATACGCAGTATTTT
once	TRBV28	TRBD1	TRBJ2-2	CASQGAPAGELFF	TGTGCCAGCCAGGGGGCGCCGGCCGGGGAGCTGTTTTTT
-	TRBV12-5	-	TRBJ2-2	CASGLAGTGELFF	TGTGCTAGTGGTTTAGCGGGCACCGGGGAGCTGTTTTTT